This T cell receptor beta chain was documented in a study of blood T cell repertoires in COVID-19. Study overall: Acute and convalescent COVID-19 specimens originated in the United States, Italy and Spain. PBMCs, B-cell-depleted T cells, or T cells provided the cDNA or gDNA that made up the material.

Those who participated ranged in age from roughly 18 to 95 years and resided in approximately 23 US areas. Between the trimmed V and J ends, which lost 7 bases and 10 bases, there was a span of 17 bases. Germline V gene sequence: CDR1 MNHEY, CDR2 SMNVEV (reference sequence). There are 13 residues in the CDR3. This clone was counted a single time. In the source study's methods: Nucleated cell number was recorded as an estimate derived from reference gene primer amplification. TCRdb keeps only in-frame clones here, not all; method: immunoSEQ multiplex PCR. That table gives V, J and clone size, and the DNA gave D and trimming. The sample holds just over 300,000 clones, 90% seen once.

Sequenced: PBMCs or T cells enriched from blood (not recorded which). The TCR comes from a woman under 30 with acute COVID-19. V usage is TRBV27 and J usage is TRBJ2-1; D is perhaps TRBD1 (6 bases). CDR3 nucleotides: TGTGCCAGCACCAAAACAGGGTATGGGGAGCAGTTCTTC. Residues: CASTKTGYGEQFF.